The rows below give T cell receptor beta chains drawn from one sample of a study of response to subunit inactivated influenza vaccine. TCRdb recomputed calls from the RT-PCR reads with MiXCR, one row per CDR3 protein. The sample has fewer than 800,000 distinct CDR3 sequences, about a sixth seen once; the top ten hold around 10%. Here the sequenced sample was PBMCs from blood, taken less than 13 days after vaccination. The receptor set was obtained from a man in his fifties who received an inactivated influenza vaccine. Both conserved end residues are part of each CDR3. Fields, in order: D gene, clone size, J gene, V gene, CDR3 DNA, CDR3 protein. D genes are given only for firm matches. Clone sizes are given selectively: once, few, many, or a class where the clone is expanded.

D: -; size: few; J: TRBJ2-6; V: TRBV7-9; DNA: TGTGCCAGCAGCCGCGGACTGAACTCTGGGGCCAACGTCCTGACTTTC; CDR3: CASSRGLNSGANVLTF
D: -; size: many; J: TRBJ2-1; V: TRBV12-3/TRBV12-4; DNA: TGTGCCAGCAAACCAAGGGAGGCAAGTGAGCAGTTCTTC; CDR3: CASKPREASEQFF
D: TRBD1; size: -; J: TRBJ2-7; V: TRBV20-1; DNA: TGCAGTGCTAGAGATCTGGCGACAGGGCATACCTACGAGCAGTACTTC; CDR3: CSARDLATGHTYEQYF
D: -; size: -; J: TRBJ2-7; V: TRBV21-1; DNA: TGTGCCAGCAAGGCGCGGGAGGGCCGTGCCGAGCAGTACTTC; CDR3: CASKAREGRAEQYF
D: -; size: few; J: TRBJ2-1; V: TRBV7-9; DNA: TGTGCCAGCAGCTTCGGAGGGAGGAATGAGCAGTTCTTC; CDR3: CASSFGGRNEQFF
D: TRBD1; size: -; J: TRBJ2-1; V: TRBV5-5; DNA: TGTGCCAGCAGCCGGGACAGGCTCAATGAGCAGTTCTTC; CDR3: CASSRDRLNEQFF
D: TRBD2; size: few; J: TRBJ2-3; V: TRBV29-1; DNA: TGCAGCGTTGAATCATATGGCGGGGGGGCCCCAGATACGCAGTATTTT; CDR3: CSVESYGGGAPDTQYF
D: TRBD2; size: -; J: TRBJ2-4; V: TRBV20-1; DNA: TGCAGTGCTACCGGGCGGGGGTCAGCGGGGATTCAGACCAAAAACATTCAGTACTTC; CDR3: CSATGRGSAGIQTKNIQYF
D: TRBD2; size: few; J: TRBJ2-2; V: TRBV5-1; DNA: TGCGCCAGCAGCACCCCTCTAGCGGGGGGGTTGAACACCGGGGAGCTGTTTTTT; CDR3: CASSTPLAGGLNTGELFF
D: TRBD2; size: -; J: TRBJ2-1; V: TRBV6-5; DNA: TGTGCCAGCAGTTACCCACTAGCGGGGGTACTTAATGAGCAGTTCTTC; CDR3: CASSYPLAGVLNEQFF
D: -; size: -; J: TRBJ1-3; V: TRBV10-3; DNA: TGTGCCATCAGTGAGTCAAGGCGAGGCTCTGGAAACACCATATATTTT; CDR3: CAISESRRGSGNTIYF
D: -; size: once; J: TRBJ1-4; V: TRBV27; DNA: TGTGCCAGCAGTTTTCGAGGGGAAGACGAAAAACTGTTTTTT; CDR3: CASSFRGEDEKLFF
D: TRBD2; size: -; J: TRBJ2-2; V: TRBV4-3; DNA: TGCGCCAGCAGCCAAACTGGCTTATATAGCGGGACGAACACCGGGGAGCTGTTTTTT; CDR3: CASSQTGLYSGTNTGELFF
D: -; size: few; J: TRBJ2-7; V: TRBV2; DNA: TGTGCCAGCAACCCGCAGGGGAGGGACGAGCAGTACTTC; CDR3: CASNPQGRDEQYF
D: TRBD2; size: -; J: TRBJ2-7; V: TRBV20-1; DNA: TGCAGTGCCCCGGGACTAGCGGGAGGGGCCACCTACGAGCAGTACTTC; CDR3: CSAPGLAGGATYEQYF
D: -; size: -; J: TRBJ2-7; V: TRBV9; DNA: TGTGCCAGCAGCGTGTACAGGGATTTCAACGAGCAGTACTTC; CDR3: CASSVYRDFNEQYF
D: -; size: many; J: TRBJ1-1; V: TRBV28; DNA: TGTGCCAGCACCCTGATGGGCAGGGGCACTGAAGCTTTCTTT; CDR3: CASTLMGRGTEAFF
D: TRBD2; size: few; J: TRBJ2-1; V: TRBV7-9; DNA: TGTGCCAGCAGCCCACCAGCGGGGGGGATAGGTTACAATGAGCAGTTCTTC; CDR3: CASSPPAGGIGYNEQFF
D: TRBD2; size: -; J: TRBJ2-1; V: TRBV5-6; DNA: TGTGCCAGCAGCTTGGGGGGCAAGCGGGGTCCCTACAATGAGCAGTTCTTC; CDR3: CASSLGGKRGPYNEQFF
D: -; size: few; J: TRBJ1-4; V: TRBV20-1; DNA: TGCAGTGCCCCAGCAGGGTTTTCTAATGAAAAACTGTTTTTT; CDR3: CSAPAGFSNEKLFF
D: TRBD1; size: few; J: TRBJ1-4; V: TRBV12-3/TRBV12-4; DNA: TGTGCCAGCAGTTTGAGCAGGGGGCTGGGTGAAAAACTGTTTTTT; CDR3: CASSLSRGLGEKLFF
D: TRBD2; size: few; J: TRBJ2-7; V: TRBV27; DNA: TGTGCCAGCAGCGAATTAGCGGGAGGCTACGAGCAGTACTTC; CDR3: CASSELAGGYEQYF
D: -; size: many; J: TRBJ2-3; V: TRBV28; DNA: TGTGCCAGCAGTTTATCTGGCGAGGATACGCAGTATTTT; CDR3: CASSLSGEDTQYF
D: -; size: -; J: TRBJ2-7; V: TRBV12-3/TRBV12-4; DNA: TGTGCCAGCTCCCGACAGCGCCCCTACGAGCAGTACTTC; CDR3: CASSRQRPYEQYF
D: -; size: many; J: TRBJ2-3; V: TRBV28; DNA: TGTGCCAGCAGTTTTCCCTACACCCCCCGGGGCACAGATACGCAGTATTTT; CDR3: CASSFPYTPRGTDTQYF
D: TRBD1; size: few; J: TRBJ2-3; V: TRBV5-6; DNA: TGTGCCAGCAGCTTGGGGACAGGGAGAGATACGCAGTATTTT; CDR3: CASSLGTGRDTQYF
D: -; size: many; J: TRBJ1-2; V: TRBV11-1; DNA: TGTGCCAGCAGCTTAGGAGGGTATGGACGCCGTCCGGGGAACTATGGCTACACCTTC; CDR3: CASSLGGYGRRPGNYGYTF
D: -; size: -; J: TRBJ2-1; V: TRBV7-8; DNA: TGTGCCAGCAGCTTAGCGTGGGTAGTTAATGAGCAGTTCTTC; CDR3: CASSLAWVVNEQFF
D: TRBD1; size: many; J: TRBJ2-1; V: TRBV5-1; DNA: TGCGCCAGCAGCTTGGGAGGGGGCAAGTTGAATGAGCAGTTCTTC; CDR3: CASSLGGGKLNEQFF
D: -; size: many; J: TRBJ1-2; V: TRBV2; DNA: TGTGCCAGCAGTCCAACCCCTACAGGGAATGGCTACACCTTC; CDR3: CASSPTPTGNGYTF
D: TRBD2; size: -; J: TRBJ2-5; V: TRBV6-1; DNA: TGTGCCAGCAGTGTGACTAGCGGGGGCCCAACCGATCAAGAGACCCAGTACTTC; CDR3: CASSVTSGGPTDQETQYF
D: -; size: medium-sized; J: TRBJ2-1; V: TRBV7-9; DNA: TGTGCCAGCAGCCCCGGGATGGCCAGCTCACGCAATGAGCAGTTCTTC; CDR3: CASSPGMASSRNEQFF
D: TRBD2; size: -; J: TRBJ2-1; V: TRBV11-1; DNA: TGTGCCAGCAGCTTATCCGGAGCGGGGGCGTACAATGAGCAGTTCTTC; CDR3: CASSLSGAGAYNEQFF
D: -; size: -; J: TRBJ2-1; V: TRBV12-3/TRBV12-4; DNA: TGTGCCAGCAGTGTTGGGCTAGACAATGAGCAGTTCTTC; CDR3: CASSVGLDNEQFF
D: -; size: few; J: TRBJ1-6; V: TRBV18; DNA: TGTGCCAGCTCACCAGACCCGGGATCACCCCTCCACTTT; CDR3: CASSPDPGSPLHF
D: -; size: few; J: TRBJ2-3; V: TRBV9; DNA: TGTGCCAGCAGCGTAGAACCCAGGGGAGATACGCAGTATTTT; CDR3: CASSVEPRGDTQYF
D: -; size: many; J: TRBJ2-1; V: TRBV5-6; DNA: TGTGCCAGCAGCTTGCCCATACAAGATGAGCAGTTCTTC; CDR3: CASSLPIQDEQFF
D: -; size: few; J: TRBJ1-1; V: TRBV6-2/TRBV6-3; DNA: TGTGCCAGCAGTTACTCGTATGCCCGAGCAAAAGAAGCTTTCTTT; CDR3: CASSYSYARAKEAFF
D: TRBD1; size: once; J: TRBJ2-5; V: TRBV7-2; DNA: TGTGCCAGCAGCCCCCCCGGACAGGGTTGGAAGACCCAGTACTTC; CDR3: CASSPPGQGWKTQYF
D: -; size: few; J: TRBJ2-5; V: TRBV11-1; DNA: TGTGCCAGCAGCTTCCGGGACCGGGAGACCCAGTACTTC; CDR3: CASSFRDRETQYF
D: TRBD2; size: -; J: TRBJ2-2; V: TRBV7-2; DNA: TGTGCCAGCAGCTGGTCTAGCGGGACCGGGGAGCTGTTTTTT; CDR3: CASSWSSGTGELFF
D: -; size: -; J: TRBJ1-4; V: TRBV4-2; DNA: TGTGCCGCTACCAGGTCCCTTAATGAAAAACTGTTTTTT; CDR3: CAATRSLNEKLFF
D: -; size: few; J: TRBJ2-2; V: TRBV9; DNA: TGTGCAGCACGTGAGGACCCGAACACCGGGGAGCTGTTTTTT; CDR3: CAAREDPNTGELFF
D: TRBD2; size: few; J: TRBJ2-1; V: TRBV28; DNA: TGTGCCAGCAGTACCGGGACTAACAATGAGCAGTTCTTC; CDR3: CASSTGTNNEQFF
D: -; size: -; J: TRBJ2-7; V: TRBV7-9; DNA: TGTGCCAGCAGCTTAGGGGGAGGACAATTACCGTCCTACGAGCAGTACTTC; CDR3: CASSLGGGQLPSYEQYF
D: TRBD2; size: -; J: TRBJ2-5; V: TRBV9; DNA: TGTGCCAGCAGCGCCGCCGGGACTAGCGGGGAGACCCAGTACTTC; CDR3: CASSAAGTSGETQYF
D: TRBD2; size: few; J: TRBJ2-1; V: TRBV6-2/TRBV6-3; DNA: TGTGCCAGCAGTTACTCTGAGACTAGCGGGCCCCGGTCTCAGTTCTTC; CDR3: CASSYSETSGPRSQFF
D: TRBD1; size: many; J: TRBJ2-6; V: TRBV3-1; DNA: TGTGCCAGCAGCCGATCCCCGGACAGGGCCGGGGCCAACGTCCTGACTTTC; CDR3: CASSRSPDRAGANVLTF
D: TRBD2; size: -; J: TRBJ2-7; V: TRBV4-1; DNA: TGCGCCAGCAGCCCTCGCGGAGCTAGCGGGGGGGACTGCGAGCAGTACTTC; CDR3: CASSPRGASGGDCEQYF
D: -; size: many; J: TRBJ2-1; V: TRBV20-1; DNA: TGCAGTGCTTGGGTTTGGGGGTCCTACAATGAGCAGTTCTTC; CDR3: CSAWVWGSYNEQFF